What follows describes a single T cell receptor beta chain. Its antigen is unidentified. No conserved phenylalanine or tryptophan is present at the end of the CDR3, so a read error is the likely explanation. V was cut by 3 bases and J by 6 bases, with 8 bases left in between. Germline CDR1 is LNHDA and CDR2 is SQIVND (reference sequence). CDR3 length: 12 residues. This entry belongs to a study of cytomegalovirus exposure and HLA in healthy donors. Study overall: Tens of millions of unique TCR sequences came from HLA-typed donors in an early release. General study results and limits: What a later analysis showed was that several of the most significant clusters appeared linked to common viral pathogens. Productive status was seen about 90% or about 30% of the time for most TCR beta V segments in an earlier analysis.

13 Jbeta primers and 60 Vbeta primers were used for the PCR. TCRdb keeps only in-frame clones here, not all; method: immunoSEQ multiplex PCR. Of fewer than 120,000 clones detected, 70% to 85% appear once; the ten largest clones hold roughly 5.6%. This chain links TRBV19 with TRBJ1-2; D remains unclear. The sequence was obtained from a man aged 30 to 39 in good health and CMV-seropositive. Sequencing used PBMCs. The CDR3 DNA reads as TGTGCCAGTAGTATCGGCGGTGATGGCTACACCCTC. It is translated as CASSIGGDGYTL.